Detailed here is one TCR beta chain. Libraries were prepared by immunoSEQ multiplex PCR; TCRdb keeps only in-frame clonotypes and omits some of them. This repertoire shows fewer than 400,000 clones, approximately 74% found once; its top ten account for 10%. The sample comes from a study of shared clonotypes between healthy human individuals. The ends were cut back, 4 bases at V and 0 bases at J, with 11 bases in the middle. The germline V gene has CDR1 SGHNT and CDR2 YYREEE (reference sequence). CDR3 length: 16 amino acids. The chain uses TRBV5-4 and TRBJ2-6; D is unresolved. This TCR derives from a man between 25 and 39 years old in good health. Sequenced sample: memory CD4+ T cells sorted from blood. Described subset: CD45RA-negative fraction. The CDR3 sequence is CASSPQTHSGANVLTF. In DNA form, the CDR3 reads TGTGCCAGCAGCCCCCAGACGCACTCTGGGGCCAACGTCCTGACTTTC.